A selection of T cell receptor beta chains follows, all from one sample in a study of blood T cell repertoires in COVID-19. Data came from immunoSEQ multiplex PCR; TCRdb stores just in-frame clones and leaves some out. The sample has about 57,000 clones; around 92% are singletons. Sequenced: peripheral blood. Every receptor here comes from a man in his 60s with acute or convalescent COVID-19. The conserved cysteine and the conserved F or W are not part of the CDR3 here. Each record gives: V gene, clone size, J gene, CDR3 protein. Rows may omit the clone size; those that give it use once, few, many or a size class.

>TRBV19|-|TRBJ1-1
ASSTKTGGSTEAF
>TRBV19|once|TRBJ2-7
ASSAPGASGSYEQY
>TRBV6-6|-|TRBJ1-5
ASSYPGTGINPQH
>TRBV9|-|TRBJ1-4
ASSPRTGLGEKLF
>TRBV30|-|TRBJ1-2
AWSVRGQGSGYT
>TRBV5-8|-|TRBJ2-3
ASSSWGDSRVDTQY
>TRBV5-4|-|TRBJ1-2
ASSLLRGNYGYT
>TRBV19|-|TRBJ2-3
ASSMSLAGGTDTQY
>TRBV2|-|TRBJ2-6
ASSLEDRGRGANVLT
>TRBV10-3|-|TRBJ2-7
AISDPGLARFGY
>TRBV9|-|TRBJ1-1
ASSASTVTNTEAF
>TRBV28|-|TRBJ2-7
ASKPGGTNSYEQY
>TRBV5-8|-|TRBJ2-2
ASSFRGFFPYTGELF
>TRBV7-8|-|TRBJ1-2
ASSFQGAQGYT
>TRBV29-1|few|TRBJ1-2
SVDLGQLGYT
>TRBV21-1|-|TRBJ2-7
ASSNRRQTRRDLREQY
>TRBV30|-|TRBJ1-5
AWSVRGYQPQH
>TRBV29-1|-|TRBJ1-2
SVQAYYGYT
>TRBV4-2|few|TRBJ2-7
ASSSRLAAPGDEQY
>TRBV6-5|-|TRBJ2-5
ASSYFLPGEETQY
>TRBV7-2|-|TRBJ2-7
ASSPGQGYEQY
>TRBV19|-|TRBJ2-5
ASSILTSSKETQY
>TRBV19|-|TRBJ1-3
ASSVDTASGNTIY
>TRBV28|-|TRBJ2-1
ASSHSGRANNEQF
>TRBV15|-|TRBJ1-5
ATSRDSGSNQPQH
>TRBV7-8|-|TRBJ1-4
ASTSQGGTNEKLF
>TRBV5-1|-|TRBJ2-1
ASSLARTDRGAREQF
>TRBV13|-|TRBJ1-1
ASSFNGAGGMNTEAF
>TRBV7-2|-|TRBJ1-5
ASSGTDLTGNGGNQPQH
>TRBV5-5|-|TRBJ1-1
ATTWGQRNTEAF
>TRBV12-3/TRBV12-4|-|TRBJ2-7
ASRATGTYEQY
>TRBV5-8|-|TRBJ1-1
ASSLGGRPNTEAF
>TRBV19|-|TRBJ1-5
ASSRVLGQGDQPQH
>TRBV28|-|TRBJ1-6
ASSSLGQYNSPLH
>TRBV30|-|TRBJ2-6
AWFRGQGRGGANVLT
>TRBV29-1|-|TRBJ1-1
SVASNTEAF
>TRBV7-9|-|TRBJ2-1
ASSLATGGAYNEQF
>TRBV15|-|TRBJ2-1
ATSRGGREGIGKQF
>TRBV13|-|TRBJ2-5
ASSLAGLSGTSGRETQY